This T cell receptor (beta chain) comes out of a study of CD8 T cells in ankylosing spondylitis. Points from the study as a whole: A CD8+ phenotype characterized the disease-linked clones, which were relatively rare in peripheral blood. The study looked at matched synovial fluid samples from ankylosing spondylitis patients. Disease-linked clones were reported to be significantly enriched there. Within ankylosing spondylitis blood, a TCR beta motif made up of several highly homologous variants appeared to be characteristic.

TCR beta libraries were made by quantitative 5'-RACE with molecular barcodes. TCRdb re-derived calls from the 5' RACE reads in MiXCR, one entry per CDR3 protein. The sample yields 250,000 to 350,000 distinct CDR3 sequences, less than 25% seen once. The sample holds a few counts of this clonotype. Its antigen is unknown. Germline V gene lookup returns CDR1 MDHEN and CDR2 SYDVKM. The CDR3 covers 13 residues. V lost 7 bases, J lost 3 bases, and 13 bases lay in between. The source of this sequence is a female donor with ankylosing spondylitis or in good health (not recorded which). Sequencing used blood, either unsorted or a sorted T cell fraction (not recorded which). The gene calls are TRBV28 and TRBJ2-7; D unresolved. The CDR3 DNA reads TGTGCCAGCACTACTGGGGTGGTCTACGAGCAGTACTTC. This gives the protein CASTTGVVYEQYF.